In its sample, the clone carrying this TCR beta chain was seen many times. The antigen remains undetermined. The record originates from a study of early T cells in non-severe SARS-CoV-2 infection. As for the study in general: Sequencing of unsorted whole blood was done on bulk RNA, leaving chains unpaired.

Study-wide results and limits: Lookups in VDJdb leaned toward anti-spike CD8 responses and missed private and CD4 specificities.

Unique molecular identifiers tagged individual cDNA molecules. TCRdb re-analysed the 5' RACE reads in MiXCR, keeping a single row per CDR3 protein. Here the sample spans around 75,000 distinct CDR3 sequences, 8.5% to 10% being singletons. Trimming at V came to 0 bases and at J to 4 bases, leaving 8 bases not matched to a gene. The CDR3 loop spans 17 amino acids. Germline V gene lookup returns CDR1 SGHTS and CDR2 YDEGEE. This chain connects TRBV5-8 to TRBJ2-7, with TRBD1 matching 12 bases. Sequencing was carried out using whole blood. The clonotype originates from an adult who was a healthcare worker with PCR-confirmed SARS-CoV-2 infection or an uninfected control (not recorded which). The CDR3 here is CASSLVGQGAQRYEQYF. The CDR3 nucleotides are TGTGCCAGCAGCTTGGTGGGACAGGGGGCGCAAAGGTACGAGCAGTACTTC.